Shown below are 28 T cell receptor beta chains from a single sample sequenced in a study of CXCR3 chemokines and chemotherapy response in bladder cancer. TCRdb re-called the PCR reads with MiXCR, one entry per CDR3 protein. The profile shows approximately 12,000 distinct CDR3 sequences, over 10% of them singletons. Sampling was done from a patient whose treatment included neoadjuvant chemotherapy. These receptors came from a human donor with bladder cancer that did not respond to neoadjuvant chemotherapy.

By sample fraction, this clonotype is medium-sized. The rearrangement joins TRBV7-9 to TRBJ2-7; no clear D. Trimming removed 1 base from V and 7 bases from J, with 8 bases in between. This CDR3 is 12 amino acids long. Germline V gives CDR1 SEHNR, CDR2 FQNEAQ (reference sequence). CDR3 sequence (DNA): TGTGCCAGCAGCTTAGAGGTTTATGAGCAGTACTTC. Its translation is CASSLEVYEQYF.

This clonotype was observed many times. This chain uses TRBV6-1 with TRBJ1-5; 7 bases fit TRBD1. The CDR3 spans 17 residues. J lost 4 bases, V lost 2 bases, and 11 bases had no gene match. Germline CDR1 is MNHNS and CDR2 is SASEGT. CDR3 sequence reads: CASSELGSGTVNQPQHF. CDR3 bases: TGTGCCAGCAGTGAATTAGGATCCGGGACAGTGAATCAGCCCCAGCATTTT.

In this sample, this clonotype turned up many times. The chain employs TRBV6-6 and TRBJ2-7, with TRBD2 identical over 13 bases. V lost 6 bases to trimming and J lost 3 bases; unmatched junction nucleotides: 5. This CDR3 has 15 residues. The V gene's germline CDR1 is MNHNY and CDR2 SVGAGI (reference sequence). CDR3 amino acids: CASRAGLAGLYEQYF. In DNA form, the CDR3 reads TGTGCCAGCAGGGCGGGACTAGCGGGACTCTACGAGCAGTACTTC.

This clonotype was observed at least ten times. This chain links TRBV5-5 with TRBJ2-7; tentative D call: TRBD2 (6 bases). The V gene's germline CDR1 is SGHKS and CDR2 YYEKEE (reference sequence). The CDR3 totals 14 residues. Trimming stripped 6 bases from V and 2 bases from J, with 15 bases between. The chain's CDR3 is CASNDLSGPYEQYF. The CDR3 DNA reads as TGTGCCAGCAACGACCTTAGCGGCCCCTACGAGCAGTACTTC.

This clonotype is a singleton in its sample. The chain links TRBV5-6 to TRBJ2-2; D is possibly TRBD1 (6 bases). This CDR3 region has 15 residues. Germline-derived CDR1 and CDR2 are SGHDT and YYEEEE. Deletions cut 1 base from V and 6 bases from J, with 13 bases between. In DNA form, the CDR3 reads TGTGCCAGCAGCTTGCGCCAGGGGATGGCCGGGGAGCTGTTTTTT. Protein sequence: CASSLRQGMAGELFF.

This clonotype ranks as medium-sized. This CDR3 reads CSAVRGDYGYTF. The CDR3 DNA sequence: TGCAGCGCCGTGAGAGGCGACTATGGCTACACCTTC. The chain combines TRBV29-1 with TRBJ1-2, with D unclear. There are 12 residues in the CDR3. CDR1 is SQVTM, CDR2 ANQGSEA, per germline. V lost 7 bases and J 3 bases, leaving 12 bases between the germline ends.

There are many counts of this clonotype. This chain connects TRBV12-3 or TRBV12-4 to TRBJ2-3; 8 bases match TRBD2. This CDR3 region has 14 residues. The V and J ends lost 5 bases and 3 bases, in that order; junction bases with no gene match: 4. The CDR3 DNA follows: TGTGCCAGCAGTGTGCGACTAGCGACAGATACGCAGTATTTT. Amino acid sequence: CASSVRLATDTQYF.

This clonotype was found a few times. J is TRBJ2-2 and V is TRBV12-3 or TRBV12-4; TRBD2 aligns across 14 bases. The V gene end was trimmed by 7 bases and the J gene end by 4 bases; junction bases not matched to a gene: 8. The CDR3 is made up of 17 amino acids. CDR3 protein: CASKSGTSGSFTGELFF. The CDR3 bases are TGTGCCAGCAAATCCGGGACTAGCGGGAGCTTCACCGGGGAGCTGTTTTTT.

In its sample, this clonotype was seen many times. The V call is TRBV24-1, the J call TRBJ2-1, with a tentative D call TRBD2 (6 bases). The CDR3 is 16 amino acids. Deletions cut 8 bases from V and 3 bases from J, with 19 bases between. CDR1 and CDR2 (germline): KGHDR, SFDVKD. The CDR3 bases are TGTGCCACCAATGGCGGGACCCGACTGGGCTACAATGAGCAGTTCTTC. Protein: CATNGGTRLGYNEQFF.

In this sample, this clonotype turned up a few times. V usage is TRBV20-1 and J usage is TRBJ1-6, with 7 bases that match TRBD1. The CDR3 is 14 amino acids. Germline V CDR1 and CDR2: DFQATT, SNEGSKA (reference sequence). J lost 9 bases, V lost 5 bases, and 10 bases had no gene match. The CDR3 loop reads CSASSGTAGSPLHF. In DNA form, the CDR3 reads TGCAGTGCTTCCTCGGGGACAGCCGGTTCACCCCTCCACTTT.

This clonotype was counted ten times or more. This chain links TRBV29-1 with TRBJ2-1, with 7 bases that match TRBD1. This CDR3 contains 16 residues. V shed 4 bases and J 4 bases; nucleotides not matched to a gene: 13. CDR1 and CDR2 (germline): SQVTM, ANQGSEA. CDR3 sequence reads: CSVGTGSTRLYNEQFF. DNA of the CDR3: TGCAGCGTTGGGACAGGCTCTACTCGCTTATACAATGAGCAGTTCTTC.

This clonotype has ten or more counts. This rearrangement joins TRBV19 to TRBJ2-5, with D tentatively TRBD1 or TRBD2 (5 bases each). V dropped 5 bases and J dropped 5 bases, with 18 bases sitting between them. The CDR3 runs to 15 residues. The V gene's germline CDR1 is LNHDA and CDR2 SQIVND (reference sequence). CDR3 in amino acids: CASSVSGTSQETQYF. DNA of the CDR3: TGTGCCAGTAGTGTCTCCGGGACCTCACAGGAGACCCAGTACTTC.

This clonotype was detected ten times or more. This sequence joins TRBV10-3 and TRBJ1-1; possible D gene TRBD1, 5 bases. The CDR3 has 13 amino acids. Germline V lookup: CDR1 ENHRY, CDR2 SYGVKD. V lost 7 bases to trimming and J lost 0 bases, with 9 bases between them. The CDR3 is CAIMDNLNTEAFF. In DNA, the CDR3 is TGTGCCATCATGGACAACCTGAACACTGAAGCTTTCTTT.

This clonotype was recorded at least ten times. The chain is built from TRBV18 and TRBJ2-2; D is unresolved. The germline V gene encodes CDR1 KGHSH and CDR2 LQKENI. The CDR3 is made up of 14 amino acids. Trimming cost V 3 bases and J 4 bases, with 9 bases left between them. CDR3 amino acids: CASSPGHLTGELFF. In DNA form, the CDR3 reads TGTGCCAGCTCACCCGGGCACCTCACCGGGGAGCTGTTTTTT.

The gene calls are TRBV20-1 and TRBJ2-3; the match to TRBD1 covers 7 bases. V was clipped by 0 bases and J by 6 bases; unmatched bases: 9. The germline gives CDR1 DFQATT, CDR2 SNEGSKA (reference sequence). The CDR3 totals 15 residues. CDR3 residues: CSARDQTGKIDTQYF. The CDR3 DNA is TGCAGTGCTAGAGATCAGACAGGGAAGATTGATACGCAGTATTTT.

This clonotype appeared many times. The genes are TRBV27 and TRBJ2-6, with a weak D call TRBD2 (6 bases). Germline V gene lookup returns CDR1 MNHEY and CDR2 SMNVEV (reference sequence). This CDR3 has 16 residues. With 0 bases removed from V and 2 bases from J, the gap between germline ends came to 8 bases. CDR3 sequence: CASSLSTGAGANVLTF. CDR3 nucleotide sequence: TGTGCCAGCAGTTTATCGACGGGGGCTGGGGCCAACGTCCTGACTTTC. The full variable domain, rest sourced from reference TRBV27 and TRBJ2-6, is EAQVTQNPRYLITVTGKKLTVTCSQNMNHEYMSWYRQDPGLGLRQIYYSMNVEVTDKGDVPEGYKVSRKEKRNFPLILESPSPNQTSLYFCASSLSTGAGANVLTFGAGSRLTVL.

Details on this clonotype: A much larger clonotype is one base distant, so this may be a read error. CDR3 in DNA: TGTGCCAGTAGTATGGGTCGGGGGCGTTTTGGAACACCCCTCCACTTT. Translation gives CASSMGRGRFGTPLHF. V usage is TRBV19 and J usage is TRBJ1-6, with D perhaps matching TRBD1 (6 bases). Germline CDR1 reads LNHDA; CDR2 reads SQIVND (reference sequence). CDR3 length equals 16 residues. V shed 3 bases and J shed 11 bases, with 20 bases lying between them. Together with reference TRBV19 and TRBJ1-6, the CDR3 gives the full variable domain: DGGITQSPKYLFRKEGQNVTLSCEQNLNHDAMYWYRQDPGQGLRLIYYSQIVNDFQKGDIAEGYSVSREKKESFPLTVTSAQKNPTAFYLCASSMGRGRFGTPLHFGNGTRLTVT.

This clonotype was counted only a few times. The V and J genes are TRBV7-9 and TRBJ2-5; no definite D call. V lost 5 bases and J 0 bases, leaving 13 bases between the germline ends. The CDR3 runs 15 residues. In germline, CDR1 is SEHNR, CDR2 FQNEAQ (reference sequence). CDR3 DNA: TGTGCCAGCAGCCCCCCGGACGGCAACCAAGAGACCCAGTACTTC. Its protein product is CASSPPDGNQETQYF. The complete variable domain, with remaining parts taken from reference TRBV7-9 and TRBJ2-5, reads DTGVSQNPRHKITKRGQNVTFRCDPISEHNRLYWYRQTLGQGPEFLTYFQNEAQLEKSRLLSDRFSAERPKGSFSTLEIQRTEQGDSAMYLCASSPPDGNQETQYFGPGTRLLVL.

This clonotype has ten or more counts. The chain combines TRBV5-6 with TRBJ2-6; D possibly uses TRBD1 or TRBD2 (5 bases each). This CDR3 is built from 17 residues. Trimming took 3 bases from V and 4 from J, leaving 17 bases between them. The V gene's germline CDR1 is SGHDT and CDR2 YYEEEE. The CDR3 here is CASSYVRDGLGANVLTF. The CDR3 DNA follows: TGTGCCAGCAGCTACGTCCGGGACGGACTCGGGGCCAACGTCCTGACTTTC.

As for this clonotype: A far larger clone differs by one base, so this is likely a read error. The J gene is TRBJ1-2, the V gene TRBV6-1; D not resolved. The CDR3 sequence is 13 residues long. The germline gives CDR1 MNHNS, CDR2 SASEGT. The DNA for the CDR3 is TGTGTCAGCAGTGAACGGATTTCCTATGGCTACACCTTC. Encoded protein: CVSSERISYGYTF.

This rearrangement joins TRBV6-1 to TRBJ2-1, with 12 bases fitting TRBD2. The CDR3 contains 14 residues. Germline loops: CDR1 MNHNS, CDR2 SASEGT. With 9 bases clipped from V and 8 bases from J, the junction kept 8 bases outside the gene matches. For the CDR3, the DNA is TGTGCCAGTTCGACTAGCGGGAGTTTAGATGAGCAGTTCTTC. This codes for CASSTSGSLDEQFF.

This clonotype was found many times. The gene calls are TRBV6-2 or TRBV6-3 and TRBJ1-5, with 9 bases matching TRBD1. Germline CDR1 is MNHEY and CDR2 is SVGEGT. Germline trimming cut 7 bases from V and 9 bases from J; bases unmatched to any gene: 7. The CDR3 consists of 13 residues. The DNA of the CDR3 is TGTGCCAGCACGGGACAGGGTTCTCCGCCCCAGCATTTT. Translating it yields CASTGQGSPPQHF.

This clonotype occurred many times. The chain has TRBV29-1 and TRBJ2-5, with D maybe TRBD1 (5 bases). CDR1 SQVTM and CDR2 ANQGSEA come from the germline V gene. The CDR3 loop spans 14 amino acids. V was pared by 3 bases and J by 5 bases, with 16 bases between. CDR3 in amino acids: CSVESQGFGETQYF. The CDR3 nucleotides are TGCAGCGTTGAGTCTCAGGGATTCGGGGAGACCCAGTACTTC.

This clonotype was picked up many times. The rearrangement joins TRBV5-4 to TRBJ2-3; 12 bases align to TRBD2. Germline V gives CDR1 SGHNT, CDR2 YYREEE (reference sequence). The CDR3 loop spans 16 amino acids. V was pared by 4 bases and J by 6 bases, with 9 bases of the junction left unmatched. The CDR3 region is CASSLPGLAGLDTQYF. The CDR3 region has the DNA TGTGCCAGCAGCCTCCCCGGACTAGCGGGATTGGATACGCAGTATTTT.

This clonotype was detected only a few times. V is TRBV5-5 and J is TRBJ1-2; D may be TRBD1 (5 bases). V shed 3 bases and J shed 4 bases, with 16 bases lying between them. CDR3 size: 15 residues. Germline V lookup: CDR1 SGHKS, CDR2 YYEKEE (reference sequence). CDR3 protein: CASSWGLEVSYGYTF. The CDR3 nucleotides read TGTGCCAGCAGCTGGGGGTTGGAGGTCTCCTATGGCTACACCTTC.

This clonotype was seen repeatedly, ten times or more. The chain employs TRBV7-2 and TRBJ1-4; 8 bases agree with TRBD1. The CDR3 extends over 13 amino acids. CDR1 is SGHTA and CDR2 is FQGNSA in the germline V gene. J lost 11 bases, V lost 3 bases, and 5 bases had no gene match. The CDR3 loop reads CASSLDRTGKLFF. CDR3 DNA: TGTGCCAGCAGCTTGGATAGGACAGGGAAACTGTTTTTT.

This clonotype has more than one count but fewer than ten. This chain links TRBV14 with TRBJ2-5; 7 bases match TRBD1. CDR1 is SGHDN, CDR2 FVKESK, per germline. V was pared by 2 bases and J by 5 bases, with 8 bases of the junction left unmatched. The CDR3 is 15 amino acids. CDR3 in DNA: TGTGCCAGCAGCCAACTTAACAGGGGTGGGGAGACCCAGTACTTC. It encodes CASSQLNRGGETQYF.

This clonotype was seen many times. CDR3 DNA sequence: TGTGCCAGCAGCGACTGGGGGCCTGGGGCCAACGTCCTGACTTTC. It translates to CASSDWGPGANVLTF. V and J are TRBV11-1 and TRBJ2-6; TRBD1 is a possible D gene (6 bases). Germline V gene sequence: CDR1 SGHAT, CDR2 FQDESV (reference sequence). CDR3 length equals 15 residues. V was trimmed by 5 bases and J by 2 bases, leaving 10 bases between them.